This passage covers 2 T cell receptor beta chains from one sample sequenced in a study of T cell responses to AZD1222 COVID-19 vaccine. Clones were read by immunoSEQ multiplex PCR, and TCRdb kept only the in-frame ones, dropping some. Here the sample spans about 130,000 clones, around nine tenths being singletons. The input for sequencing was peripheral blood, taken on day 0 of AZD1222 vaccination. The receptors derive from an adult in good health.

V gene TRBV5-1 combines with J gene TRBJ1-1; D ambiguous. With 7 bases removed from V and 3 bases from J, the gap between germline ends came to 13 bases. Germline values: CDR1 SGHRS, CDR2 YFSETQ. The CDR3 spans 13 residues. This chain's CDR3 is CASCIRWDTEAFF. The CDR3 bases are TGCGCCAGCTGCATAAGGTGGGACACTGAAGCTTTCTTT.

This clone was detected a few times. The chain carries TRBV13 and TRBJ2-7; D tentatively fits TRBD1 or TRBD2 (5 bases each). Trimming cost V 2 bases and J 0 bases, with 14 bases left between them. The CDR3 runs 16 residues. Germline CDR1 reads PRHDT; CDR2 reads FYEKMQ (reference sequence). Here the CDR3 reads CASSLLRVRDSYEQYF. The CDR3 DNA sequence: TGTGCCAGCAGCTTACTCAGGGTACGGGACTCCTACGAGCAGTACTTC.